Each of the 27 T cell receptor beta chains below was sequenced from the same sample in a study of OX40 agonist ivuxolimab in advanced cancers. The library was prepared using the immunoSEQ multiplex PCR assay. TCRdb limited this immuneACCESS table to in-frame rearrangements with V and J called. A share of clones is missing; checked studies link under half to unresolved V genes, and the rest is unexplained. The sample table shows 45,000 or so clones, and approximately 91% are seen once. Of the sample, 0.85% to 1.1% falls within the top ten clones. Sequencing was performed on CD4+ or CD8+ T cells sorted from blood, taken in a trial of the OX40 agonist ivuxolimab. The receptors were sampled from an adult with an advanced solid tumor such as melanoma, head and neck, liver or kidney cancer.

This rearrangement joins TRBV6-5 to TRBJ2-1; 8 nucleotides align to TRBD2. The length of the CDR3 is 16 residues. J gave up 9 bases and V 2 bases, and 12 bases lay outside the gene matches. Germline CDR1 MNHEY, CDR2 SVGAGI. The DNA of the CDR3 is TGTGCCAGCAGTTACCGGCTGAGCGGGAGAGTTGGTGAGCAGTTCTTC. It specifies CASSYRLSGRVGEQFF.

J is TRBJ1-2 and V is TRBV30; the D gene is possibly TRBD1 (6 bases). V lost 7 bases and J 4 bases, leaving 13 bases between the germline ends. Germline V gene lookup returns CDR1 GTSNPN and CDR2 SVGIG (reference sequence). The CDR3 runs 12 residues. The chain's CDR3 is CAYLGQLYGYTF. The DNA of the CDR3 is TGTGCCTACCTAGGACAGCTCTATGGCTACACCTTC.

This clone was picked up a small number of times. The chain combines TRBV9 with TRBJ2-3; TRBD1 matches at 7 bases. Trimming took 3 bases from V and 7 from J; bases not matched to a gene: 2. The CDR3 loop spans 12 amino acids. CDR1 is SGDLS, CDR2 YYNGEE, per germline. The CDR3 protein is CASSGQGYTQYF. The CDR3 coding sequence is TGTGCCAGCAGCGGACAGGGCTATACGCAGTATTTT.

The chain carries TRBV28 and TRBJ2-1, with 7 bases identical to TRBD2. The trim removed 7 bases at V and 5 bases at J, leaving 8 bases unmatched. The CDR3 has 14 amino acids. Germline V lookup: CDR1 MDHEN, CDR2 SYDVKM. The DNA for the CDR3 is TGTGCCAGCACCGAAGGAGGGACTAACAATGAGCAGTTCTTC. This gives the protein CASTEGGTNNEQFF. Complete variable domain (other parts from reference TRBV28 and TRBJ2-1): DVKVTQSSRYLVKRTGEKVFLECVQDMDHENMFWYRQDPGLGLRLIYFSYDVKMKEKGDIPEGYSVSREKKERFSLILESASTNQTSMYLCASTEGGTNNEQFFGPGTRLTVL.

The chain has TRBV6-9 and TRBJ2-1, with TRBD2 matching over 16 bases. Trimming at V came to 0 bases and at J to 1 base, leaving 6 bases not matched to a gene. The V gene's germline CDR1 is MNHGY and CDR2 SVAAGI. The CDR3 length is 20 residues. CDR3 protein: CASSYSPGTSGRGSYNEQFF. The CDR3 coding sequence is TGTGCCAGCAGTTATTCTCCCGGGACTAGCGGGAGGGGGTCCTACAATGAGCAGTTCTTC.

The chain recombines TRBV2 with TRBJ2-5; D is ambiguous. The ends were cut back, 6 bases at V and 1 base at J, with 3 bases in the middle. CDR3 length: 11 residues. The germline V gene encodes CDR1 SNHLY and CDR2 FYNNEI. The CDR3 nucleotides are TGTGCCAGCAGCGGCCAAGAGACCCAGTACTTC. It is translated as CASSGQETQYF.

This sequence joins TRBV20-1 and TRBJ1-1, with D possibly matching TRBD1 (6 bases). The CDR3 spans 11 residues. V lost 6 bases and J 11 bases, leaving 16 bases between the germline ends. Germline assignment: CDR1 DFQATT and CDR2 SNEGSKA (reference sequence). CDR3 in amino acids: CSALSNRVAFF. The CDR3 DNA sequence: TGCAGTGCCCTCAGCAACAGGGTGGCTTTCTTT.

V and J are TRBV4-1 and TRBJ2-3, with D possibly matching TRBD1 (6 bases). CDR3 length equals 16 residues. Trimming removed 4 bases at V and 5 bases at J, with 19 bases between. The germline CDR1 and CDR2 sequences are MGHRA and YSYEKL. The DNA of the CDR3 is TGCGCCAGCAGCCCTGGTACAGGCTTGGGACAAGATACGCAGTATTTT. This encodes CASSPGTGLGQDTQYF.

The J gene is TRBJ2-7, the V gene TRBV27; the D gene is possibly TRBD2 (5 bases). This CDR3 is built from 14 residues. Germline V gives CDR1 MNHEY, CDR2 SMNVEV (reference sequence). Trimming removed 7 bases from V and 2 bases from J, with 15 bases in between. CDR3 nucleotide sequence: TGTGCCAGCAAGATTCACGGGGAAACCTACGAGCAGTACTTC. Translating it yields CASKIHGETYEQYF.

This clone is labeled as medium-sized (0.01 to 0.1%). The chain employs TRBV9 and TRBJ2-3; 8 bases map to TRBD2. The V gene end was trimmed by 3 bases and the J gene end by 9 bases; junction bases not matched to a gene: 3. Germline V gene lookup returns CDR1 SGDLS and CDR2 YYNGEE. This CDR3 has 12 residues. CDR3 nucleotide sequence: TGTGCCAGCAGCGGGGGACTAGGGACGCAGTATTTT. This encodes CASSGGLGTQYF. The entire variable domain, with the rest obtained from reference TRBV9 and TRBJ2-3, is as follows: DSGVTQTPKHLITATGQRVTLRCSPRSGDLSVYWYQQSLDQGLQFLIQYYNGEERAKGNILERFSAQQFPDLHSELNLSSLELGDSALYFCASSGGLGTQYFGPGTRLTVL.

The chain links TRBV28 to TRBJ2-7; TRBD1 agrees at 10 bases. The germline V gene has CDR1 MDHEN and CDR2 SYDVKM. Unmatched junction bases numbered 6, after V lost 6 bases and J lost 4 bases. The CDR3 length is 14 residues. CDR3 sequence (DNA): TGTGCCAGCAGGGTGACAGGGGGCAGGTACGAGCAGTACTTC. Translation gives CASRVTGGRYEQYF.

This rearrangement joins TRBV19 to TRBJ2-3, with D hard to call. V lost 7 bases and J lost 3, with 17 bases in between. The germline V gene has CDR1 LNHDA and CDR2 SQIVND (reference sequence). The CDR3 has 15 amino acids. This CDR3 reads CASTMGGGKTDTQYF. CDR3 nucleotide sequence: TGTGCCAGTACGATGGGCGGCGGCAAGACAGATACGCAGTATTTT.

This rearrangement joins TRBV28 to TRBJ1-1; D is unresolved. Germline V gene data show CDR1 as MDHEN and CDR2 as SYDVKM. The V end lost 6 bases, the J end lost 2 bases, and 7 bases lay between the germline ends. The CDR3 loop spans 12 amino acids. Here the CDR3 DNA reads TGTGCCAGCAGGATCGCAAACACTGAAGCTTTCTTT. Translating gives CASRIANTEAFF.

The chain links TRBV6-1 to TRBJ2-1; TRBD2 matches at 14 bases. The CDR3 consists of 15 residues. J lost 7 bases, V lost 7 bases, and 6 bases had no gene match. Germline CDR1 MNHNS, CDR2 SASEGT. CDR3 nucleotides: TGTGCCAGCAACCCGGGACTAGCGGGAGTGAATGAGCAGTTCTTC. Translated, it gives CASNPGLAGVNEQFF.

The V call is TRBV27, the J call TRBJ2-7, with D tentatively TRBD1 (6 bases). The CDR3 runs 13 residues. CDR1 is MNHEY and CDR2 is SMNVEV in the germline V gene (reference sequence). V lost 2 bases, J lost 4 bases, and 9 bases lay in between. Here the CDR3 reads CASSLKGGYEQYF. The CDR3 DNA reads as TGTGCCAGCAGTTTAAAAGGGGGTTACGAGCAGTACTTC.

The chain couples TRBV28 to TRBJ2-3, with D possibly being TRBD1 or TRBD2 (5 bases each). V was shortened by 2 bases and J by 6 bases, with 15 bases between the two germline ends. The CDR3 totals 15 residues. Germline V CDR1 and CDR2: MDHEN, SYDVKM. CDR3 residues: CASSLGGVVLDTQYF. The DNA for the CDR3 is TGTGCCAGCAGTTTAGGGGGAGTCGTATTGGATACGCAGTATTTT.

The chain carries TRBV7-3 and TRBJ1-1; TRBD1 might be the D (6 bases). V was pared by 6 bases and J by 1 base, with 9 bases between. Germline V gives CDR1 SGHTA, CDR2 FQGTGA. The CDR3 loop spans 13 amino acids. The DNA for the CDR3 is TGTGCCAGCAGTGAGGACAGGAACACTGAAGCTTTCTTT. It translates to CASSEDRNTEAFF.

J is TRBJ2-1 and V is TRBV5-6; no clear D. Per germline, CDR1 SGHDT and CDR2 YYEEEE. Trimming removed 4 bases at V and 5 bases at J, with 16 bases between. The CDR3 is 15 amino acids. The CDR3 here is CASSRHALRDNEQFF. CDR3 bases: TGTGCCAGCAGCCGCCACGCTCTACGCGACAATGAGCAGTTCTTC.

This sequence joins TRBV14 and TRBJ2-5; 14 bases match TRBD2. Germline V lookup: CDR1 SGHDN, CDR2 FVKESK. V dropped 5 bases and J dropped 7; count of bases not matched to a gene: 6. The CDR3 runs 15 residues. The CDR3: CASSAGLAGVGTQYF. The DNA of the CDR3 is TGTGCCAGCAGCGCGGGACTAGCGGGAGTCGGGACCCAGTACTTC. The complete variable domain, with remaining parts taken from reference TRBV14 and TRBJ2-5, reads EAGVTQFPSHSVIEKGQTVTLRCDPISGHDNLYWYRRVMGKEIKFLLHFVKESKQDESGMPNNRFLAERTGGTYSTLKVQPAELEDSGVYFCASSAGLAGVGTQYFGPGTRLLVL.

In the case of this clone: The junction departs from germline at one end; a sequencing error may be responsible. This sequence joins TRBV7-7 and TRBJ2-5; TRBD1 matches at 7 bases. This CDR3 region has 15 residues. The germline V gene encodes CDR1 SSHAT and CDR2 FNYEAQ (reference sequence). The CDR3 spells CASSLSTGQWETQYF. The DNA of the CDR3 is TGTGCTAGCAGCTTATCGACAGGGCAGTGGGAGACCCAGTACTTC.

This chain links TRBV29-1 with TRBJ2-1; TRBD2 matches 12 bases. Germline V lookup: CDR1 SQVTM, CDR2 ANQGSEA. V was clipped by 7 bases and J by 9 bases; unmatched bases: 4. This CDR3 has 12 amino acids. CDR3 region: CSETSGRGEQFF. The CDR3 DNA is TGCAGCGAGACTAGCGGGAGAGGTGAGCAGTTCTTC.

This clone has just a few counts. This chain uses TRBV7-2 with TRBJ2-7; D not certain. Trimming cost V 5 bases and J 0 bases, with 5 bases left between them. Germline V gene sequence: CDR1 SGHTA, CDR2 FQGNSA. The CDR3 spans 12 residues. CDR3 nucleotide sequence: TGTGCCAGCAGCCGAAACTCCTACGAGCAGTACTTC. It codes for CASSRNSYEQYF.

This clone was found a few times. This chain links TRBV2 with TRBJ1-1, with 7 positions matching TRBD1. The germline V gene has CDR1 SNHLY and CDR2 FYNNEI. The V segment lost 6 bases and the J segment 4 bases; nucleotides outside the gene matches: 8. The CDR3 totals 14 residues. The CDR3 bases are TGTGCCAGCAGAGGAAAACAGGGGAGCACTGAAGCTTTCTTT. It is translated as CASRGKQGSTEAFF.

The chain joins TRBV29-1 to TRBJ1-2; perhaps TRBD1 as D (6 bases). Germline loops: CDR1 SQVTM, CDR2 ANQGSEA. The CDR3 is 14 amino acids. V lost 3 bases, J lost 7 bases, and 18 bases lay in between. In nucleotides, the CDR3 is TGCAGCGTTGATGTAGGGACACCCGTTGGTGGCTACACCTTC. The encoded protein is CSVDVGTPVGGYTF.

The chain's CDR3 is CASSQGVAELAKNIQYF. DNA for the CDR3: TGTGCCAGCAGCCAAGGCGTTGCGGAACTAGCCAAAAACATTCAGTACTTC. This chain links TRBV4-2 with TRBJ2-4, with D unresolved. Trimming removed 1 base at V and 0 bases at J, with 13 bases between. Germline values: CDR1 LGHNA, CDR2 YNFKEQ. CDR3 length: 17 residues.

The gene calls are TRBV6-5 and TRBJ2-7, with 8 nucleotides matching TRBD2. The CDR3 loop spans 14 amino acids. V was clipped by 6 bases and J by 2 bases; unmatched bases: 6. Germline loops: CDR1 MNHEY, CDR2 SVGAGI. CDR3 residues: CASSSTSATYEQYF. Here the CDR3 DNA reads TGTGCCAGCAGCTCGACTAGCGCGACCTACGAGCAGTACTTC.

Comments on this clone: This same CDR3 is encoded by further DNA sequences in the sample. The V call is TRBV28, the J call TRBJ2-3, with 10 bases lining up with TRBD1. CDR3 length: 17 residues. In germline, CDR1 is MDHEN, CDR2 SYDVKM. J lost 1 base, V lost 5 bases, and 9 bases had no gene match. CDR3 region: CASSPHRGTGGTDTQYF. Written as DNA, the CDR3 is TGTGCCAGCAGTCCTCACCGAGGGACAGGGGGCACAGATACGCAGTATTTT.